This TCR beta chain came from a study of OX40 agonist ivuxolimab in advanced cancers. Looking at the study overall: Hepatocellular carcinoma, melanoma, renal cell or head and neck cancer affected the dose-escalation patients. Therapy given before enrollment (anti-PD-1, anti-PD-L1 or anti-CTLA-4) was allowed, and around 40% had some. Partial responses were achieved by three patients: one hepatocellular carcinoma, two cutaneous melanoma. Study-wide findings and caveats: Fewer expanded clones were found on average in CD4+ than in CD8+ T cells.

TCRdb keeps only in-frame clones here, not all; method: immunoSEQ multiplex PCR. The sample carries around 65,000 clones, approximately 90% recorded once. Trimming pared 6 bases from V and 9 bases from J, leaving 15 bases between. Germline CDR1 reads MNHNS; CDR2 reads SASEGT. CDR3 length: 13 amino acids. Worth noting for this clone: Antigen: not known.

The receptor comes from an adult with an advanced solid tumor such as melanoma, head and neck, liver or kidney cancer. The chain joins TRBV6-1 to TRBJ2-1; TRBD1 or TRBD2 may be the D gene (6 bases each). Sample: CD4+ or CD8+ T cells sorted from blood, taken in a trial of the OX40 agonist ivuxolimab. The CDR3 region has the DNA TGTGCCAGCAGCCATAGGGGGGAGGCTGAGCAGTTCTTC. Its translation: CASSHRGEAEQFF.